The 20 T cell receptor beta chains reported below all come from one sample, sequenced in a study of blood T cell repertoires in COVID-19. Repertoires were generated with immunoSEQ multiplex PCR, while TCRdb's copy carries only in-frame clones and drops some. The sample includes 75,000 to 90,000 clones, 85% of them seen just once. The sample comprised peripheral blood. These receptors were obtained from a man aged 80 or over with active or convalescent COVID-19.

The chain joins TRBV15 to TRBJ1-5, with a tentative D call TRBD1 (5 bases). This CDR3 region has 17 residues. From germline, CDR1 is LNHNV and CDR2 YYDKDF (reference sequence). The V end lost 1 base, the J end lost 5 bases, and 18 bases lay between the germline ends. The CDR3 DNA reads TGTGCCACCAGCAGAGTCGGGGGTTTAAGAGAAGATCAGCCCCAGCATTTT. It is translated as CATSRVGGLREDQPQHF.

This rearrangement joins TRBV5-1 to TRBJ2-5; TRBD2 matches at 10 bases. V trimming: 2 bases; J trimming: 5 bases; junction bases outside the gene matches: 6. Germline V CDR1 and CDR2: SGHRS, YFSETQ. The CDR3 has 15 residues. The CDR3 nucleotides are TGCGCCAGCAGCTTCCTAGCGGGAGTTAGGGAGACCCAGTACTTC. Residues: CASSFLAGVRETQYF.

This chain joins TRBV2 and TRBJ2-1, with TRBD1 matching 10 bases. Trimming took 9 bases from V and 4 from J; bases not matched to a gene: 3. The CDR3 extends over 13 amino acids. CDR1 is SNHLY and CDR2 is FYNNEI in the germline V gene. The CDR3 region is CASGGQGYNEQFF. As DNA, the CDR3 is TGTGCCAGTGGGGGACAGGGGTACAATGAGCAGTTCTTC.

The V call is TRBV6-5, the J call TRBJ1-1; the match to TRBD1 covers 9 bases. CDR1 and CDR2 from the germline V gene are MNHEY and SVGAGI. V lost 5 bases, J lost 5 bases, and 6 bases stayed unmatched. The CDR3 loop spans 14 amino acids. This CDR3 reads CASSQRTGVTEAFF. Here the CDR3 DNA reads TGTGCCAGCAGTCAACGGACAGGGGTAACTGAAGCTTTCTTT.

The rearrangement uses TRBV27 and TRBJ2-1, with a tentative D call TRBD2 (6 bases). The germline CDR1 and CDR2 sequences are MNHEY and SMNVEV (reference sequence). V dropped 5 bases and J dropped 0 bases, with 8 bases sitting between them. CDR3 length: 14 amino acids. Here the CDR3 reads CASSGGFSYNEQFF. Written as DNA, the CDR3 is TGTGCCAGCAGTGGGGGGTTCTCCTACAATGAGCAGTTCTTC.

This clone was found once. The gene calls are TRBV5-1 and TRBJ1-6; 7 bases agree with TRBD1. CDR1 and CDR2 (germline): SGHRS, YFSETQ. The V segment lost 5 bases and the J segment 7 bases; nucleotides outside the gene matches: 9. This CDR3 has 15 residues. CDR3 DNA sequence: TGCGCCAGCAGGCCGGGGACAGAAGTAAATTCACCCCTCCACTTT. Its protein is CASRPGTEVNSPLHF.

The rearrangement links TRBV19 to TRBJ2-7; TRBD2 might be the D (5 bases). CDR1 LNHDA and CDR2 SQIVND come from the germline V gene (reference sequence). Trimming took off 3 bases at V and 3 bases at J, with 9 bases between the two ends. This CDR3 spans 13 amino acids. CDR3 sequence: CASSMEAGYEQYV. As DNA, the CDR3 is TGTGCCAGTAGTATGGAGGCAGGCTACGAGCAGTACGTC.

The rearrangement uses TRBV19 and TRBJ1-2; no clear D. Trimming took off 5 bases at V and 3 bases at J, with 16 bases between the two ends. This CDR3 has 15 amino acids. Germline V lookup: CDR1 LNHDA, CDR2 SQIVND (reference sequence). DNA of the CDR3: TGTGCCAGTAGTTCTAGCTGGGGTGTCGACTATGGCTACACCTTC. Translating it yields CASSSSWGVDYGYTF.

The chain joins TRBV24-1 to TRBJ2-1; 10 nucleotides align to TRBD1. J lost 7 bases, V lost 3 bases, and 5 bases had no gene match. CDR1 is KGHDR and CDR2 is SFDVKD in the germline V gene. The CDR3 length is 15 residues. CDR3 protein: CATSDPRTGGNEQFF. In nucleotides, the CDR3 is TGTGCCACCAGTGATCCCCGGACAGGGGGAAATGAGCAGTTCTTC.

The sample holds one count of this clone. The gene calls are TRBV20-1 and TRBJ1-5; 7 bases map to TRBD1. V gave up 3 bases and J gave up 3 bases; unmatched junction bases: 5. The CDR3 is 14 residues long. CDR1 is DFQATT, CDR2 SNEGSKA, per germline (reference sequence). CDR3 DNA sequence: TGCAGTGCTAGTTGGGGGACAGACAATCAGCCCCAGCATTTT. Translation gives CSASWGTDNQPQHF.

The chain employs TRBV5-4 and TRBJ2-4; the D gene is possibly TRBD2 (5 bases). The CDR3 sequence is 15 residues long. Germline V CDR1 and CDR2: SGHNT, YYREEE (reference sequence). V was cut by 3 bases and J by 0 bases, with 10 bases left in between. The CDR3 region is CASSSNGVAKNIQYF. The CDR3 region has the DNA TGTGCCAGCAGCTCCAACGGGGTAGCCAAAAACATTCAGTACTTC.

V usage is TRBV27 and J usage is TRBJ2-5, with 12 bases aligning to TRBD2. The CDR3 spans 16 residues. Germline CDR1 MNHEY, CDR2 SMNVEV (reference sequence). V was pared by 4 bases and J by 5 bases, with 8 bases of the junction left unmatched. The CDR3 DNA follows: TGTGCCAGCAGTTCCTTCCTAGCGGGAGGGCGGGAGACCCAGTACTTC. This encodes CASSSFLAGGRETQYF.

This chain connects TRBV29-1 to TRBJ2-3; weak D call: TRBD1 (6 bases). The germline V gene has CDR1 SQVTM and CDR2 ANQGSEA. With 6 bases removed from V and 0 bases from J, the gap between germline ends came to 13 bases. CDR3 length: 14 amino acids. DNA for the CDR3: TGCAGCGTAGTGGGACACCTTAGCACAGATACGCAGTATTTT. Amino acids: CSVVGHLSTDTQYF.

The chain joins TRBV21-1 to TRBJ1-2. TRBV21-1 is listed as a pseudogene. The CDR3 length is 12 residues. The CDR3 DNA reads as TGTGCCAGCAGCACGAACTCCGCTGGCTACACCTTC. Residues: CASSTNSAGYTF.

V usage is TRBV24-1 and J usage is TRBJ2-2; TRBD1 matches 9 bases. In germline, CDR1 is KGHDR, CDR2 SFDVKD. V was pared by 4 bases and J by 0 bases, with 2 bases of the junction left unmatched. This CDR3 has 16 residues. CDR3 bases: TGTGCCACCAGTGAAACAGGGGGCCCGAACACCGGGGAGCTGTTTTTT. Protein: CATSETGGPNTGELFF.

This chain links TRBV6-1 with TRBJ1-1; 8 positions agree with TRBD1. This CDR3 has 15 residues. V gave up 3 bases and J gave up 1 base; unmatched junction bases: 4. Looked up from germline, CDR1 is MNHNS and CDR2 is SASEGT. CDR3 amino acids: CASSDQGQENTEAFF. CDR3 sequence (DNA): TGTGCCAGCAGTGATCAGGGACAGGAGAACACTGAAGCTTTCTTT.

This clone occurred once. The CDR3 reads CASMAGTDTQYF. CDR3 nucleotide sequence: TGCGCCAGCATGGCCGGCACAGATACGCAGTATTTT. The chain joins TRBV5-1 to TRBJ2-3; no reliable D call. Deletions cut 6 bases from V and 1 base from J, with 6 bases between. The CDR3 is 12 amino acids. Germline V gene data show CDR1 as SGHRS and CDR2 as YFSETQ. The variable domain in full, with the rest retrieved from reference TRBV5-1 and TRBJ2-3, is KAGVTQTPRYLIKTRGQQVTLSCSPISGHRSVSWYQQTPGQGLQFLFEYFSETQRNKGNFPGRFSGRQFSNSRSEMNVSTLELGDSALYLCASMAGTDTQYFGPGTRLTVL.

The V gene is TRBV2, the J gene TRBJ1-3; unclear D gene. CDR1 and CDR2 (germline): SNHLY, FYNNEI. Trimming cost V 2 bases and J 0 bases, with 11 bases left between them. There are 16 residues in the CDR3. The CDR3 DNA is TGTGCCAGCAGTGAACAGTCAGTCAACTCTGGAAACACCATATATTTT. Its translation is CASSEQSVNSGNTIYF.

This chain joins TRBV11-3 and TRBJ2-1; D is unresolved. Germline CDR1 is SGHNT and CDR2 is YENEEA. The CDR3 consists of 13 residues. V was pared by 0 bases and J by 9 bases, with 9 bases between. The CDR3 DNA reads TGTGCCAGCAGCTTAGATTACGCGCGTGAGCAGTTCTTC. Translation: CASSLDYAREQFF.

The chain recombines TRBV13 with TRBJ1-4; weak D call: TRBD1 (5 bases). The CDR3 loop spans 14 amino acids. Germline CDR1 is PRHDT and CDR2 is FYEKMQ (reference sequence). The V end lost 3 bases, the J end lost 5 bases, and 10 bases lay between the germline ends. The CDR3 reads CASSFGRGNEKLFF. The DNA for the CDR3 is TGTGCCAGCAGCTTCGGACGGGGGAATGAAAAACTGTTTTTT.